The entry that follows covers one TCR beta chain sequence. Antigen unknown. The data were obtained in a study of multiple sclerosis patients with progressive multifocal leukoencephalopathy. Only in-frame clones appear in the TCRdb table, and some are missing; sequencing was by immunoSEQ multiplex PCR. The table records fewer than 40,000 clones, roughly 84% of them present only once. Study conclusions and caveats: Most PML patients had lower entropy, suggesting less diverse TRB repertoires. Findings may reflect JC virus infection or just general immunocompromise.

The CDR3 is made up of 14 amino acids. Germline V gives CDR1 SQVTM, CDR2 ANQGSEA. The J segment lost 5 bases and the V segment lost 4 bases, leaving 9 bases of the junction unmatched. Sample time point: time of PML onset. The origin of this receptor is a human donor with progressive multifocal leukoencephalopathy. The chain uses TRBV29-1 and TRBJ2-7; 9 bases fit TRBD1. The specimen comprised PBMCs, sampled from a patient treated with natalizumab. The CDR3 loop is CSVVAGTGPDEQYF. For the CDR3, the DNA is TGCAGCGTTGTGGCCGGGACAGGGCCGGACGAGCAGTACTTC.